The next 10 T cell receptor beta chains were all read from a single sample in a study of blood T cells in healthy people across ages. Then a second PCR, running roughly 7 to 11 cycles, was carried out with a sample-barcoded 5' primer and a J-beta primer mix. TCRdb called the 5' RACE reads again in MiXCR, with one record for every CDR3 protein. The table shows around 1.5 million distinct CDR3 sequences, with approximately 59% occurring only once. Sequencing was performed on blood. Every receptor here comes from a young man in good health.

J is TRBJ1-5 and V is TRBV24-1; 7 bases fit TRBD1. Per the germline V gene, CDR1 is KGHDR and CDR2 is SFDVKD. The CDR3 covers 19 residues. After removal of 1 base from V and 2 bases from J, the junction contained 13 bases not matched to a gene. The CDR3 nucleotides read TGTGCCACCAGTGATTTAATCCGGGACAGCCACTTACGCAATCAGCCCCAGCATTTT. Amino acids: CATSDLIRDSHLRNQPQHF.

The chain has TRBV11-2 and TRBJ2-1; no clear D. This CDR3 has 13 residues. Trimming removed 4 bases from V and 3 bases from J, with 7 bases in between. The germline V gene has CDR1 SGHAT and CDR2 FQNNGV. This chain's CDR3 is CASSCGGYNEQFF. In DNA form, the CDR3 reads TGTGCCAGCAGCTGCGGTGGCTACAATGAGCAGTTCTTC.

The genes are TRBV5-5 and TRBJ2-7; a weak D match, TRBD2 (6 bases). The CDR3 spans 16 residues. Germline V gene data show CDR1 as SGHKS and CDR2 as YYEKEE (reference sequence). Trimming shortened V by 4 bases and J by 0 bases, and 17 bases separated the two germline ends. CDR3 DNA: TGTGCCAGCAGCCACACAGCGGGCCGAAGCTCCTACGAGCAGTACTTC. Translation: CASSHTAGRSSYEQYF. Full variable domain (rest looked up from reference TRBV5-5 and TRBJ2-7): DAGVTQSPTHLIKTRGQQVTLRCSPISGHKSVSWYQQVLGQGPQFIFQYYEKEERGRGNFPDRFSARQFPNYSSELNVNALLLGDSALYLCASSHTAGRSSYEQYFGPGTRLTVT.

The rearrangement joins TRBV6-5 to TRBJ2-3, with TRBD2 as a possible D gene (6 bases). V was cut by 6 bases and J by 2 bases, with 12 bases left in between. The CDR3 is 14 amino acids. Germline V lookup: CDR1 MNHEY, CDR2 SVGAGI. CDR3 residues: CASREGEVTDTQYF. The CDR3 region has the DNA TGTGCCAGCAGGGAAGGGGAGGTCACAGATACGCAGTATTTT.

CDR3 sequence: CASSSGGRTFYNEQFF. The CDR3, as DNA: TGCGCCAGCAGCTCTGGCGGACGGACCTTCTACAATGAGCAGTTCTTC. The V and J genes are TRBV5-1 and TRBJ2-1; no definite D call. The germline gives CDR1 SGHRS, CDR2 YFSETQ. The CDR3 contains 16 residues. V was pared by 3 bases and J by 3 bases, with 16 bases between.

V and J are TRBV2 and TRBJ2-7; 10 bases match TRBD1. Germline V gene lookup returns CDR1 SNHLY and CDR2 FYNNEI. This CDR3 is 16 amino acids long. Losses at the gene ends were 7 bases for V and 3 bases for J; bases not matched to a gene: 12. The CDR3: CASTGLRDRGDYEQYF. The CDR3 nucleotides read TGTGCCAGCACAGGACTAAGGGACAGGGGAGACTACGAGCAGTACTTC.

The count of this clonotype is one. This chain connects TRBV10-3 to TRBJ2-3; TRBD2 matches at 10 bases. CDR3 length: 15 residues. The V and J ends lost 7 bases and 1 base, in that order; junction bases with no gene match: 5. Per germline, CDR1 ENHRY and CDR2 SYGVKD. In DNA form, the CDR3 reads TGTGCCATCACCGTCGGGACTAGCGGCACAGATACGCAGTATTTT. Encoded protein: CAITVGTSGTDTQYF.

V usage is TRBV14 and J usage is TRBJ2-7; 8 nucleotides align to TRBD1. The CDR3 sequence is 15 residues long. Germline V gene lookup returns CDR1 SGHDN and CDR2 FVKESK. V gave up 6 bases and J gave up 4 bases; unmatched junction bases: 11. The CDR3, as DNA: TGTGCCAGCAGTCAACCGGGACAGGAGACTTACGAGCAGTACTTC. As protein: CASSQPGQETYEQYF.

This clonotype was seen only a few times. The chain is built from TRBV6-4 and TRBJ2-1, with 11 bases fitting TRBD2. The germline gives CDR1 MRHNA, CDR2 SNTAGT. Trimming cost V 6 bases and J 6 bases; bases outside gene matches: 7. The CDR3 consists of 15 residues. CDR3 amino acids: CASSQLAGGPNEQFF. The CDR3 DNA reads TGTGCCAGCAGCCAGCTAGCGGGGGGTCCCAATGAGCAGTTCTTC.

This clonotype has just a few counts. This chain connects TRBV4-1 to TRBJ2-7, with TRBD1 identical over 9 bases. In germline, CDR1 is MGHRA, CDR2 YSYEKL. This CDR3 is built from 16 residues. J lost 3 bases, V lost 3 bases, and 9 bases had no gene match. CDR3 region: CASSQVSGTGNYEQYF. The CDR3 coding sequence is TGCGCCAGCAGCCAGGTTTCCGGGACAGGGAACTACGAGCAGTACTTC.